The 14 T cell receptor beta chains listed next were all sequenced from one sample in a study of cytomegalovirus exposure and HLA in healthy donors. 13 Jbeta primers and 60 Vbeta primers were used for the PCR. Measured with immunoSEQ multiplex PCR; TCRdb has only the in-frame clones, and not every one. The table records more than 80,000 clones, less than 80% of them present only once. The sequencing sample was made of PBMCs. The receptors here all came from a man aged 60-69 years in good health and CMV-seronegative.

The gene calls are TRBV4-2 and TRBJ2-1; D perhaps matches TRBD1 (6 bases). The CDR3 is made up of 17 amino acids. V was pared by 0 bases and J by 5 bases, with 17 bases between. Germline-derived CDR1 and CDR2 are LGHNA and YNFKEQ. The CDR3 reads CASSQDPPRGHDNEQFF. The CDR3 region has the DNA TGTGCCAGCAGCCAAGACCCACCCAGGGGACACGACAATGAGCAGTTCTTC.

The rearrangement links TRBV18 to TRBJ1-1; D not resolved. Germline lookup yields CDR1 KGHSH and CDR2 LQKENI. The CDR3 spans 13 residues. V lost 6 bases and J lost 1, with 9 bases in between. The CDR3 loop is CASSFGKNTEAFF. The CDR3 DNA is TGTGCCAGCTCCTTCGGGAAGAACACTGAAGCTTTCTTT.

This clone has only a few counts. The chain has TRBV21-1 and TRBJ1-6; TRBD1, as called in the table, went unchecked against the DNA. TRBV21-1 is classified as a pseudogene. The CDR3 has 16 amino acids. This CDR3 is CASSDKGQELNSPLHF. CDR3 coding DNA: TGTGCCAGCAGCGATAAAGGACAGGAACTCAATTCACCCCTCCACTTT.

The gene calls are TRBV25-1 and TRBJ1-4, with D perhaps TRBD1 (6 bases). The CDR3 length is 15 residues. Per the germline V gene, CDR1 is MGHDK and CDR2 is SYGVNS. V gave up 6 bases and J gave up 0 bases, with 11 bases separating them. The CDR3 loop is CASSLGGATNEKLFF. CDR3 nucleotide sequence: TGTGCCAGCAGCCTAGGGGGAGCAACTAATGAAAAACTGTTTTTT.

The CDR3 DNA reads as TGTGCCAATTCGGGACAGGGGGCGCCAGGCTACACCTTC. Translating gives CANSGQGAPGYTF. This chain connects TRBV27 to TRBJ1-2, with TRBD1 matching 12 bases. The germline V gene encodes CDR1 MNHEY and CDR2 SMNVEV (reference sequence). This CDR3 has 13 amino acids. V dropped 10 bases and J dropped 8; count of bases not matched to a gene: 8.

The rearrangement links TRBV5-1 to TRBJ1-1; possibly TRBD1 for D (6 bases). The CDR3 runs to 15 residues. V was trimmed by 0 bases and J by 3 bases, leaving 12 bases between them. The germline gives CDR1 SGHRS, CDR2 YFSETQ. CDR3 loop: CASSLGAAGDTEAFF. CDR3 coding DNA: TGCGCCAGCAGCTTGGGAGCTGCAGGGGACACTGAAGCTTTCTTT.

The V and J genes are TRBV19 and TRBJ1-5, with a possible D match to TRBD1 (5 bases). Germline V gene data show CDR1 as LNHDA and CDR2 as SQIVND (reference sequence). The CDR3 is made up of 15 amino acids. V was trimmed by 1 base and J by 5 bases, leaving 12 bases between them. CDR3 in amino acids: CASSIARRGDQPQHF. CDR3 sequence (DNA): TGTGCCAGTAGTATAGCACGGCGGGGGGATCAGCCCCAGCATTTT.

The chain joins TRBV18 to TRBJ1-5; TRBD1 is a possible D gene (6 bases). CDR1 is KGHSH, CDR2 LQKENI, per germline. Trimming cost V 3 bases and J 4 bases, with 10 bases left between them. The CDR3 contains 14 residues. The CDR3 DNA follows: TGTGCCAGCTCACCCTCGGACAGAAATCAGCCCCAGCATTTT. Protein: CASSPSDRNQPQHF.

V gene TRBV28 combines with J gene TRBJ1-2, with 12 nucleotides matching TRBD1. CDR1 and CDR2 from the germline V gene are MDHEN and SYDVKM. Germline trimming cut 2 bases from V and 4 bases from J; bases unmatched to any gene: 11. The CDR3 length is 18 residues. CDR3 protein: CASSLPIRDRGRAYGYTF. In DNA, the CDR3 is TGTGCCAGCAGTTTACCGATCCGGGACAGGGGGCGCGCCTATGGCTACACCTTC.

The V gene is TRBV6-1, the J gene TRBJ2-2; 11 nucleotides line up with TRBD2. This CDR3 spans 15 amino acids. J was trimmed by 6 bases and V by 8 bases; bases with no gene match: 8. The germline V gene encodes CDR1 MNHNS and CDR2 SASEGT. The CDR3 bases are TGTGCCAGCCTCTTTAGCGGGGGGGTCGCCGGGGAGCTGTTTTTT. Protein: CASLFSGGVAGELFF.

The chain carries TRBV9 and TRBJ1-1; D is perhaps TRBD1 (5 bases). CDR3 size: 15 residues. V shed 6 bases and J shed 4 bases, with 19 bases lying between them. Germline V gives CDR1 SGDLS, CDR2 YYNGEE. The CDR3 loop is CASTSTGGKSTEAFF. CDR3 in DNA: TGTGCCAGCACCTCGACGGGGGGGAAATCCACTGAAGCTTTCTTT.

The chain has TRBV30 and TRBJ2-1, with D possibly TRBD2 on 6 matching bases. The CDR3 runs to 15 residues. Germline CDR1 is GTSNPN and CDR2 is SVGIG (reference sequence). Trimming stripped 3 bases from V and 0 bases from J, with 12 bases between. The CDR3 DNA reads as TGTGCCTGGAGAACCCCCGGGGGCTCCTACAATGAGCAGTTCTTC. Its protein product is CAWRTPGGSYNEQFF.

The gene calls are TRBV23-1 and TRBJ1-2; D is uncertain. TRBV23-1 is assigned to the ORF class and has an uncertain function. Trimming cost V 0 bases and J 5 bases, with 13 bases left between them. The CDR3 is made up of 15 amino acids. The CDR3 nucleotides read TGCGCCAGCAGTCAATCGGACTCGCTTCAGTATGGCTACACCTTC. It yields the protein CASSQSDSLQYGYTF.

The rearrangement joins TRBV7-2 to TRBJ2-5; perhaps TRBD1 as D (5 bases). TRBJ2-7 matches the DNA end more closely, so the J call is doubtful. The CDR3 spans 14 residues. Per germline, CDR1 SGHTA and CDR2 FQGNSA. CDR3 DNA: TGTGCCAGCAGCTTAGCGGGGCCTACCTACGAGCAGTACTTC. It codes for CASSLAGPTYEQYF.